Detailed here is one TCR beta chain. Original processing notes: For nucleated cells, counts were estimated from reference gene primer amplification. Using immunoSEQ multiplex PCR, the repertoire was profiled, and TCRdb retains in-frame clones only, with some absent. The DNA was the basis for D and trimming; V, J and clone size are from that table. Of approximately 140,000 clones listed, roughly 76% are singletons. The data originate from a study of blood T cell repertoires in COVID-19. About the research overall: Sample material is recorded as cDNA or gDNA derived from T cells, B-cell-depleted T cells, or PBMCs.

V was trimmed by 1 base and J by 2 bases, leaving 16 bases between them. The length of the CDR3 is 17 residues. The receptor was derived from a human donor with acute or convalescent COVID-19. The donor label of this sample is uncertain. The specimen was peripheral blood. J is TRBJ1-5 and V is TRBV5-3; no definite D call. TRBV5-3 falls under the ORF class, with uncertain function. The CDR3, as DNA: TGTGCCAGAAGCTTGACAGCTGAAGGATGGGGCAATCAGCCCCAGCATTTT. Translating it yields CARSLTAEGWGNQPQHF.